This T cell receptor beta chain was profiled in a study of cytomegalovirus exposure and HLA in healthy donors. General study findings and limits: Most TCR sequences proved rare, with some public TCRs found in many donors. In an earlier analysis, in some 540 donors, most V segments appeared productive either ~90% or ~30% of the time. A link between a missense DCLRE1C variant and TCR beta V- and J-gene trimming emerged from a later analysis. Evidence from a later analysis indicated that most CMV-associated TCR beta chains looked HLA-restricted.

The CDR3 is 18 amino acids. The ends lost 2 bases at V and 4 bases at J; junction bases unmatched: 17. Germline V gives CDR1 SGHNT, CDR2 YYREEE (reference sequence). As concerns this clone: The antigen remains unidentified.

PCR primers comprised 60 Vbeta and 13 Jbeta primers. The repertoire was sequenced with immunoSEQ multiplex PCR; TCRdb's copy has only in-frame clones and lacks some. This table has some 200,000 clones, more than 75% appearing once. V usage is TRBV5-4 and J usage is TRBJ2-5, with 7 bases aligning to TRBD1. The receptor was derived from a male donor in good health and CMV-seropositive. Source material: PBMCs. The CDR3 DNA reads TGTGCCAGCAGCTTAGGCTGGGGGCGACAGGGTCAGGGAGAGACCCAGTACTTC. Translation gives CASSLGWGRQGQGETQYF.